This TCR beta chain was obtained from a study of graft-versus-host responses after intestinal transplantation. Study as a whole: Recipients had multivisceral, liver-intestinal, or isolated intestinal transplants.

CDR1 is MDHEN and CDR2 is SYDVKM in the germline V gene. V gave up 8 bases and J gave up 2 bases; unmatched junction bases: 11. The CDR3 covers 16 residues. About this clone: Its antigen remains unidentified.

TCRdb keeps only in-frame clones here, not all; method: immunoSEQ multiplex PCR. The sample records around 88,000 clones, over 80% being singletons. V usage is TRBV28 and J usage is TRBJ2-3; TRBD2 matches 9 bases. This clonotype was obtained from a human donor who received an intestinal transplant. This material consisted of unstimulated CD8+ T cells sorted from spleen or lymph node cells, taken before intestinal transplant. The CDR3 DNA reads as TGTGCCAGCCAATACTTAGCGGGAGATCCCACAGATACGCAGTATTTT. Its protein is CASQYLAGDPTDTQYF.